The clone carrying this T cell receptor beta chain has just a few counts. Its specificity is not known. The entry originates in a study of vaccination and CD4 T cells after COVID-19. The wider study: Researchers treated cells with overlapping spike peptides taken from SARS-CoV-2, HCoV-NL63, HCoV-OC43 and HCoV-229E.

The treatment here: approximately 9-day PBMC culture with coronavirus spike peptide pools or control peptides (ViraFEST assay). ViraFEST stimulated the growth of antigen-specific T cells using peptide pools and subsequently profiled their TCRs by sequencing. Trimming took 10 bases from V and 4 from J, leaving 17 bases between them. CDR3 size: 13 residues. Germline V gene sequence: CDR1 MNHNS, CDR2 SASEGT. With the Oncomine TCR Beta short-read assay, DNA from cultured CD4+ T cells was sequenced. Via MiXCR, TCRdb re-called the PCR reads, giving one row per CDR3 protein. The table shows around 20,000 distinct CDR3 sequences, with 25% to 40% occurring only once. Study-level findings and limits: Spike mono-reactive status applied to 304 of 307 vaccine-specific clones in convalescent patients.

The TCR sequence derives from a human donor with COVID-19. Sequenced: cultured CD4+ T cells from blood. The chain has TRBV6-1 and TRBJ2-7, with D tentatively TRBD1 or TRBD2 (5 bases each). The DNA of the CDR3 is TGTGCCACCCGGGGCAGTGAGTTGTACGAGCAGTACTTC. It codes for CATRGSELYEQYF.